These 29 T cell receptor beta chains came from one sample sequenced in a study of early T cells in non-severe SARS-CoV-2 infection. TCRdb recomputed calls from the 5' RACE reads with MiXCR, one row per CDR3 protein. The profile covers 20,000 to 30,000 distinct CDR3 sequences, with 4.5% to 7% appearing a single time and 2.4% taken by the ten largest. The sequenced sample consisted of whole blood. These receptors were taken from an adult who was a healthcare worker with PCR-confirmed SARS-CoV-2 infection or an uninfected control (not recorded which).

This chain uses TRBV5-4 with TRBJ2-2, with TRBD2 identical over 12 bases. V was pared by 5 bases and J by 3 bases, with 5 bases of the junction left unmatched. CDR1 and CDR2 from the germline V gene are SGHNT and YYREEE (reference sequence). The CDR3 sequence is 16 residues long. CDR3 nucleotide sequence: TGTGCCAGCAGTCGGACTAGCGGGGCAGACACCGGGGAGCTGTTTTTT. Protein sequence: CASSRTSGADTGELFF.

The chain recombines TRBV11-2 with TRBJ2-3, with 7 bases lining up with TRBD2. Germline CDR1 is SGHAT and CDR2 is FQNNGV. This CDR3 comprises 12 residues. Trimming cost V 5 bases and J 10 bases; bases outside gene matches: 6. The CDR3 reads CASSPERGAQYF. Here the CDR3 DNA reads TGTGCCAGCAGCCCCGAGCGGGGTGCGCAGTATTTT.

This clonotype appeared many times. The chain is built from TRBV6-1 and TRBJ1-1, with unresolved D. Germline loops: CDR1 MNHNS, CDR2 SASEGT. The CDR3 is 15 residues long. Trimming took off 5 bases at V and 3 bases at J, with 16 bases between the two ends. CDR3 residues: CASSTLVPRDTEAFF. CDR3 in DNA: TGTGCCAGCAGTACCCTTGTCCCGAGGGACACTGAAGCTTTCTTT.

The chain joins TRBV19 to TRBJ1-2; D gene unclear. The CDR3 runs 15 residues. V was pared by 6 bases and J by 5 bases, with 19 bases between. Germline lookup yields CDR1 LNHDA and CDR2 SQIVND (reference sequence). The CDR3 nucleotides are TGTGCCAGTAGGATCTCCACGAGGTCGGGGTATGGCTACACCTTC. Protein product: CASRISTRSGYGYTF.

This clonotype was found many times. The gene calls are TRBV29-1 and TRBJ2-7, with D perhaps TRBD1 (6 bases). Trimming left V 4 bases short and J 8 bases short, with 12 bases between. CDR1 and CDR2 from the germline V gene are SQVTM and ANQGSEA. This CDR3 is built from 11 residues. CDR3 sequence: CSVGSGDQQYF. The DNA for the CDR3 is TGCAGCGTTGGGTCAGGGGATCAGCAGTACTTC.

The chain employs TRBV5-6 and TRBJ2-7; 8 positions agree with TRBD1. This CDR3 comprises 16 residues. Looked up from germline, CDR1 is SGHDT and CDR2 is YYEEEE. J was trimmed by 0 bases and V by 0 bases; bases with no gene match: 5. The CDR3 sequence is CASSLVGQAHSYEQYF. CDR3 nucleotide sequence: TGTGCCAGCAGCTTGGTGGGACAGGCTCACTCCTACGAGCAGTACTTC.

Ten or more counts support this clonotype. The chain has TRBV2 and TRBJ1-4; D unclear. The CDR3 length is 11 residues. Germline loops: CDR1 SNHLY, CDR2 FYNNEI. With 6 bases removed from V and 5 bases from J, the gap between germline ends came to 4 bases. CDR3 protein: CASSPNEKLFF. Here the CDR3 DNA reads TGTGCCAGCAGCCCGAATGAAAAACTGTTTTTT.

This clonotype was recorded at least ten times. V and J are TRBV28 and TRBJ2-3; no reliable D call. V shed 6 bases and J shed 11 bases, with 15 bases lying between them. CDR3 length: 12 residues. Germline V lookup: CDR1 MDHEN, CDR2 SYDVKM. The chain's CDR3 is CASRASRLKQYF. CDR3 DNA: TGTGCCAGCAGGGCCTCGCGACTCAAGCAGTATTTT. The variable domain in full, with the rest retrieved from reference TRBV28 and TRBJ2-3, is DVKVTQSSRYLVKRTGEKVFLECVQDMDHENMFWYRQDPGLGLRLIYFSYDVKMKEKGDIPEGYSVSREKKERFSLILESASTNQTSMYLCASRASRLKQYFGPGTRLTVL.

This clonotype is labeled medium-sized. This chain links TRBV3-1 with TRBJ2-5, with no clear D. The CDR3 totals 16 residues. Trimming took off 4 bases at V and 0 bases at J, with 15 bases between the two ends. From germline, CDR1 is LGHDT and CDR2 YNNKEL (reference sequence). CDR3 DNA: TGTGCCAGCAGCCCTCTTGACCTACTGTACCAAGAGACCCAGTACTTC. The encoded protein is CASSPLDLLYQETQYF.

The chain links TRBV18 to TRBJ1-1, with D perhaps matching TRBD1 (5 bases). The V and J ends lost 4 bases and 5 bases respectively, with 11 bases between them. The CDR3 runs to 13 residues. Germline CDR1 reads KGHSH; CDR2 reads LQKENI. CDR3 in amino acids: CASSLAKGTEAFF. The DNA for the CDR3 is TGTGCCAGCTCACTAGCAAAGGGGACTGAAGCTTTCTTT.

This clonotype was observed many times. The gene calls are TRBV11-1 and TRBJ2-3; D unresolved. Germline values: CDR1 SGHAT, CDR2 FQDESV (reference sequence). The ends were cut back, 2 bases at V and 2 bases at J, with 5 bases in the middle. This CDR3 spans 13 amino acids. The CDR3 reads CASSLSFTDTQYF. As DNA, the CDR3 is TGTGCCAGCAGCTTATCTTTCACAGATACGCAGTATTTT.

Only a few counts were recorded for this clonotype. The V and J genes are TRBV6-1 and TRBJ2-1, with D perhaps matching TRBD2 (6 bases). Trimming left V 6 bases short and J 2 bases short, with 14 bases between. The V gene's germline CDR1 is MNHNS and CDR2 SASEGT. This CDR3 is built from 15 residues. Here the CDR3 reads CASRWDSWAYNEQFF. CDR3 nucleotide sequence: TGTGCCAGCAGATGGGACTCGTGGGCCTACAATGAGCAGTTCTTC.

V is TRBV2 and J is TRBJ2-7; 8 nucleotides align to TRBD1. Germline CDR1 is SNHLY and CDR2 is FYNNEI. V trimming: 11 bases; J trimming: 0 bases; junction bases outside the gene matches: 18. This CDR3 has 17 amino acids. CDR3 in DNA: TGTGCCGCACTCACCTTCGGGACAGGAAAAAGCTCCTACGAGCAGTACTTC. Its protein is CAALTFGTGKSSYEQYF.

The chain has TRBV20-1 and TRBJ1-1; D is unresolved. CDR1 and CDR2 (germline): DFQATT, SNEGSKA (reference sequence). The CDR3 length is 16 residues. Trimming took 4 bases from V and 1 from J, leaving 19 bases between them. The CDR3 coding sequence is TGCAGTGCTAAAGTCCCGGGAAAGTCCGCGAACACTGAAGCTTTCTTT. Translation: CSAKVPGKSANTEAFF.

This clonotype has only a few counts. The rearrangement uses TRBV7-3 and TRBJ1-1; D not certain. Germline assignment: CDR1 SGHTA and CDR2 FQGTGA. The CDR3 is made up of 16 amino acids. Trimming shortened V by 0 bases and J by 2 bases, and 13 bases separated the two germline ends. The CDR3, as DNA: TGTGCCAGCAGCTTAACGGCCCCTGGACCAAACACTGAAGCTTTCTTT. It encodes CASSLTAPGPNTEAFF.

This clonotype was seen a few times. The V call is TRBV20-1, the J call TRBJ1-1; 7 bases agree with TRBD1. This CDR3 region has 12 residues. Germline CDR1 and CDR2: DFQATT and SNEGSKA (reference sequence). After removal of 5 bases from V and 4 bases from J, the junction contained 4 bases not matched to a gene. CDR3 DNA sequence: TGCAGTGCTTTTGACAGGGTCACTGAAGCTTTCTTT. It encodes CSAFDRVTEAFF.

This clonotype was observed a handful of times. The chain joins TRBV5-6 to TRBJ2-5; D may be TRBD1 or TRBD2 (5 bases each). This CDR3 contains 13 residues. V lost 4 bases and J 2 bases, leaving 9 bases between the germline ends. CDR1 SGHDT and CDR2 YYEEEE come from the germline V gene. The CDR3 DNA follows: TGTGCCAGCAGCCCGGGACCGCAAGAGACCCAGTACTTC. It codes for CASSPGPQETQYF.

This clonotype was seen many times. This rearrangement joins TRBV28 to TRBJ1-6; D uncertain. CDR1 MDHEN and CDR2 SYDVKM come from the germline V gene. Trimming removed 2 bases at V and 5 bases at J, with 10 bases between. The length of the CDR3 is 15 residues. In DNA form, the CDR3 reads TGTGCCAGCAGTTTACAAGGGCCCGATAATTCACCCCTCCACTTT. Its protein product is CASSLQGPDNSPLHF.

Of note for this clonotype: One end of the junction is discordant with germline, which a read error may explain. This chain joins TRBV12-3 or TRBV12-4 and TRBJ2-4; D is unclear. This CDR3 is built from 11 residues. CDR3 amino acids: CASSLAGDPQF. The CDR3 coding sequence is TGTGCCAGCAGTTTAGCGGGCGATCCTCAGTTC.

This clonotype was detected many times. CDR3 residues: CAISDRVFEQYF. CDR3 bases: TGTGCCATCAGTGATCGGGTTTTCGAGCAGTACTTC. The V call is TRBV10-3, the J call TRBJ2-7; D uncertain. This CDR3 is 12 amino acids long. The ends were cut back, 3 bases at V and 6 bases at J, with 9 bases in the middle. Germline-derived CDR1 and CDR2 are ENHRY and SYGVKD.

The chain links TRBV15 to TRBJ2-5; tentatively, D is TRBD1 or TRBD2 (6 bases each). Germline V CDR1 and CDR2: LNHNV, YYDKDF (reference sequence). The CDR3 covers 14 residues. Trimming took 4 bases from V and 4 from J, leaving 13 bases between them. DNA for the CDR3: TGTGCCACCAGCACTCGGGGGCTTCGAGAGACCCAGTACTTC. Translation: CATSTRGLRETQYF.

This clonotype was recorded many times. V is TRBV20-1 and J is TRBJ1-4; perhaps TRBD1 as D (6 bases). Germline CDR1 DFQATT, CDR2 SNEGSKA (reference sequence). V dropped 3 bases and J dropped 6 bases, with 14 bases sitting between them. The CDR3 has 14 amino acids. CDR3 amino acids: CSARGAVFYEKLFF. CDR3 DNA: TGCAGTGCTAGGGGGGCGGTTTTTTATGAAAAACTGTTTTTT.

This clonotype was found many times. The chain employs TRBV20-1 and TRBJ2-1; TRBD2 might be the D (6 bases). V lost 6 bases and J 0 bases, leaving 12 bases between the germline ends. Per the germline V gene, CDR1 is DFQATT and CDR2 is SNEGSKA (reference sequence). This CDR3 is 14 amino acids long. The CDR3 spells CSAGGVFSYNEQFF. The CDR3 DNA follows: TGCAGTGCCGGAGGGGTTTTCTCCTACAATGAGCAGTTCTTC.

This clonotype was recorded at least ten times. V is TRBV11-2 and J is TRBJ2-1; 9 bases match TRBD2. The CDR3 length is 15 residues. The germline gives CDR1 SGHAT, CDR2 FQNNGV. V lost 7 bases and J lost 6; bases outside the gene matches: 10. This chain's CDR3 is CASKLLRGGLNEQFF. CDR3 in DNA: TGTGCCAGCAAACTTTTGCGGGGGGGCCTCAATGAGCAGTTCTTC.

This sequence joins TRBV12-3 or TRBV12-4 and TRBJ2-3, with D perhaps TRBD1 (5 bases). The V gene lost 3 bases and the J gene lost 0 bases, with 7 bases spanning the gap. This CDR3 has 14 residues. The CDR3: CASSFGASTDTQYF. The CDR3 DNA is TGTGCCAGCAGTTTTGGGGCTAGCACAGATACGCAGTATTTT.

This clonotype was seen repeatedly, ten times or more. The V gene is TRBV4-3, the J gene TRBJ2-1; the D gene could be TRBD1 or TRBD2 (5 bases each). Germline lookup yields CDR1 LGHNA and CDR2 YSLEER. This CDR3 is 12 amino acids long. V lost 1 base to trimming and J lost 10 bases, with 8 bases between them. As DNA, the CDR3 is TGCGCCAGCAGCCAAGCGAGGGGCGAGCAGTTCTTC. Translating it yields CASSQARGEQFF.

This clonotype was seen repeatedly, ten times or more. The J gene is TRBJ1-1, the V gene TRBV11-2; TRBD1 agrees at 12 bases. The CDR3 has 16 residues. From germline, CDR1 is SGHAT and CDR2 FQNNGV. Trimming at V came to 3 bases and at J to 2 bases, leaving 4 bases not matched to a gene. CDR3 in DNA: TGTGCCAGCAGCTTGGGACAGGGGGCAGGTAACACTGAAGCTTTCTTT. Encoded protein: CASSLGQGAGNTEAFF.

At least ten counts were recorded for this clonotype. The chain couples TRBV27 to TRBJ1-2; 7 nucleotides line up with TRBD1. V shed 5 bases, J shed 0 bases, and the junction held 12 bases outside the gene matches. The CDR3 is 17 amino acids. Germline-derived CDR1 and CDR2 are MNHEY and SMNVEV (reference sequence). CDR3 region: CASSHHRGPDSNYGYTF. CDR3 bases: TGTGCCAGCAGTCATCACAGGGGACCAGATTCTAACTATGGCTACACCTTC.

This clonotype was counted ten times or more. V gene TRBV27 combines with J gene TRBJ2-1; TRBD1 matches at 8 bases. The CDR3 totals 16 residues. Germline V lookup: CDR1 MNHEY, CDR2 SMNVEV (reference sequence). The junction had 5 bases not matched to a gene; V was cut back by 4 bases and J by 0 bases. DNA for the CDR3: TGTGCCAGCAGTTACGACCAGGGGGCCTCCTACAATGAGCAGTTCTTC. The encoded protein is CASSYDQGASYNEQFF.